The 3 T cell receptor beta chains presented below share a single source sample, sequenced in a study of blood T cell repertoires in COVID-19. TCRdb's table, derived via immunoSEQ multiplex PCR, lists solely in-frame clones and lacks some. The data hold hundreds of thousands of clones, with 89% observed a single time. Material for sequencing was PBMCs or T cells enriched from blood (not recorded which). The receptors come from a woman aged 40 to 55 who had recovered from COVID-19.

The CDR3 is CASRVTGQLGSGANVLTF. The CDR3 bases are TGTGCCAGTAGGGTAACCGGACAGTTGGGCTCTGGGGCCAACGTCCTGACTTTC. The chain couples TRBV19 to TRBJ2-6, with D possibly TRBD1 on 6 matching bases. V dropped 6 bases and J dropped 0 bases, with 18 bases sitting between them. This CDR3 contains 18 residues. Germline CDR1 is LNHDA and CDR2 is SQIVND (reference sequence).

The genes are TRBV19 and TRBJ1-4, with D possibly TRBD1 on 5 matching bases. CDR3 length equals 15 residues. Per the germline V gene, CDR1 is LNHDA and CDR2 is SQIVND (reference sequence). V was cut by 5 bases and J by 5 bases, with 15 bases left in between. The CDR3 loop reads CASSPPGAGNEKLFF. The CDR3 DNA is TGTGCCAGTAGTCCCCCCGGGGCGGGGAATGAAAAACTGTTTTTT.

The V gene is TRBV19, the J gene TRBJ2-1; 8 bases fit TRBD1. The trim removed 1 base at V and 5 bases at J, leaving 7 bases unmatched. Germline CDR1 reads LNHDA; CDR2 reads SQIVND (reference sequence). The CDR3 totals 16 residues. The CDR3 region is CASSIVRDRGDNEQFF. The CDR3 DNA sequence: TGTGCCAGTAGTATAGTTCGCGACAGGGGAGACAATGAGCAGTTCTTC. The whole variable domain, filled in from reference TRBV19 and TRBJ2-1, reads DGGITQSPKYLFRKEGQNVTLSCEQNLNHDAMYWYRQDPGQGLRLIYYSQIVNDFQKGDIAEGYSVSREKKESFPLTVTSAQKNPTAFYLCASSIVRDRGDNEQFFGPGTRLTVL.